This section outlines one TCR beta chain sequence together with its context. Antigen unknown. Regarding treatment: roughly 10-day PBMC culture with coronavirus spike peptide pools or control peptides (ViraFEST assay). The V segment lost 5 bases and the J segment 7 bases; nucleotides outside the gene matches: 9. CDR1 and CDR2 from the germline V gene are MNHNS and SASEGT. There are 14 residues in the CDR3. This record comes from a study of vaccination and CD4 T cells after COVID-19. Scientists ran DNA taken from cultured CD4+ T cells through the Oncomine TCR Beta short-read assay for sequencing. Each CDR3 protein is one row after TCRdb ran MiXCR on the PCR reads. Of about 10,000 distinct CDR3 sequences detected, over 45% appear once; the ten largest clones hold 30% to 35%.

The TCR sequence derives from a human donor who had recovered from COVID-19. Source material: CD4+ T cells from blood, cultured in vitro. The chain combines TRBV6-1 with TRBJ2-5; TRBD1 aligns across 8 bases. CDR3 residues: CASSQDRVEGTQYF. The CDR3 DNA sequence: TGTGCCAGCAGTCAGGACAGGGTGGAAGGGACCCAGTACTTC.